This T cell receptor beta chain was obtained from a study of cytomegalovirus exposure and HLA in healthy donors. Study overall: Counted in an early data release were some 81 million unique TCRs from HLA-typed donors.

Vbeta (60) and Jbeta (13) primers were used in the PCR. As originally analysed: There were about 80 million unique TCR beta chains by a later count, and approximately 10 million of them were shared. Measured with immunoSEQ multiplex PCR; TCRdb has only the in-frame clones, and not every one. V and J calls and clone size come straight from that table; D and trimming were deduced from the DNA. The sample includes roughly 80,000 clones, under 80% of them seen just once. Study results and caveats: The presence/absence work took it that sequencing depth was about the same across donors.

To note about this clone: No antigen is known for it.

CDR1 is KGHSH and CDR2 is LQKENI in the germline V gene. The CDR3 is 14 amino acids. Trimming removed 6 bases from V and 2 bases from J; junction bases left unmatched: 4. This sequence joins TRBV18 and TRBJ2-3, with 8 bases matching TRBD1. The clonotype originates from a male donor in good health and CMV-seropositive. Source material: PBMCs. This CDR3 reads CASSRGQATDTQYF. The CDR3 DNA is TGTGCCAGCTCCCGGGGACAGGCCACAGATACGCAGTATTTT.